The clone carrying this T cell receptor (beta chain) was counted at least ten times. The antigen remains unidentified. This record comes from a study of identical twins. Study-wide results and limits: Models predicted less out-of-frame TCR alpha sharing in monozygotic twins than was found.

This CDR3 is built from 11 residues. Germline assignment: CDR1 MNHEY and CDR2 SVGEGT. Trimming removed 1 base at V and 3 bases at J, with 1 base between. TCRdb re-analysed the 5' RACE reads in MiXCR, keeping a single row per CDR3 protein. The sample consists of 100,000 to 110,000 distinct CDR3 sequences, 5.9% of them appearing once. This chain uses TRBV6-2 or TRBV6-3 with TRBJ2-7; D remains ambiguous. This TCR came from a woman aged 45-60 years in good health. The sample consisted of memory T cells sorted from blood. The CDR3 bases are TGTGCCAGCAGTTACTACTACGAGCAGTACTTC. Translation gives CASSYYYEQYF.